Here is one T cell receptor (beta chain) with its context. Its target is not known. Trimming stripped 6 bases from V and 0 bases from J, with 6 bases between. Germline V gives CDR1 LNHDA, CDR2 SQIVND (reference sequence). The CDR3 is 13 residues long. This entry belongs to a study of cytomegalovirus exposure and HLA in healthy donors. General study findings and limits: The productive fraction for most TCR beta V segments was about 87% or about 30% in an earlier analysis.

PCR primers comprised 60 Vbeta and 13 Jbeta primers. Produced via immunoSEQ multiplex PCR; TCRdb's table is partial and in-frame only. This table has some 100,000 clones, about four fifths appearing once. The chain has TRBV19 and TRBJ2-1; D is uncertain. The sequencing sample was made of PBMCs. This sequence was found in a woman between 40 and 50 years old in good health and CMV-seronegative. The CDR3 region has the DNA TGTGCCAGTAGGGCTAGCTCCTACAATGAGCAGTTCTTC. Protein product: CASRASSYNEQFF.